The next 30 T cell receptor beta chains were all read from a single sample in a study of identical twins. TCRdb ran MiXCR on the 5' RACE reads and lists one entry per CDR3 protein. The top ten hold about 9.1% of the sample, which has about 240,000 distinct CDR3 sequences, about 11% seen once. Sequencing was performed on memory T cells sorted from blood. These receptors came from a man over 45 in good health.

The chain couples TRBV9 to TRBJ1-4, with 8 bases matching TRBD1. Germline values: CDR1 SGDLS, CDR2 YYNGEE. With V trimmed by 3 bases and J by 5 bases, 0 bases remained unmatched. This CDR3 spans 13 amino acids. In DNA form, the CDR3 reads TGTGCCAGCAGCGGACAGGGGAATGAAAAACTGTTTTTT. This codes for CASSGQGNEKLFF.

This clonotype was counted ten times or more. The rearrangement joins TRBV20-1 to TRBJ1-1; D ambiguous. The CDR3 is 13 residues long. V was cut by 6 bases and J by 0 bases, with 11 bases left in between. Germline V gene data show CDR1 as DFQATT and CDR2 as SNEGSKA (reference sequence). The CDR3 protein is CSAIPAMNTEAFF. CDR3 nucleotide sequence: TGCAGTGCCATTCCAGCGATGAACACTGAAGCTTTCTTT.

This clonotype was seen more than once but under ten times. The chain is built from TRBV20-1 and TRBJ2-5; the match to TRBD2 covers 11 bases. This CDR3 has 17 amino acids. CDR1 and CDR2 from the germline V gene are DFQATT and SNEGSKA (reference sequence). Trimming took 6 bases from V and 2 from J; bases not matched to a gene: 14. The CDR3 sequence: CSAISLAGVGRQETQYF. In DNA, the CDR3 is TGCAGTGCCATATCACTAGCGGGAGTGGGGCGTCAAGAGACCCAGTACTTC.

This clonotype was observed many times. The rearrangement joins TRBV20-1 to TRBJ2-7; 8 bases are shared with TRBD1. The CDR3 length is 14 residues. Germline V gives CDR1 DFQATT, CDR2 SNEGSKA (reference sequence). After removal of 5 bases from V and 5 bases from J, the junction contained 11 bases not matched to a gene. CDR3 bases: TGCAGTGCTCGGTCGCCCGGACAGGGCGACGAGCAGTACTTC. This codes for CSARSPGQGDEQYF.

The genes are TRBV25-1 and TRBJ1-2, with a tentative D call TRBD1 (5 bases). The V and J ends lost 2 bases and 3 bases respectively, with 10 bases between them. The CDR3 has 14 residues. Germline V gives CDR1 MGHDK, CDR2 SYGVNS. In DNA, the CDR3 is TGTGCCAGCAGTGAAGGAGGGGTTGACTATGGCTACACCTTC. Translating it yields CASSEGGVDYGYTF.

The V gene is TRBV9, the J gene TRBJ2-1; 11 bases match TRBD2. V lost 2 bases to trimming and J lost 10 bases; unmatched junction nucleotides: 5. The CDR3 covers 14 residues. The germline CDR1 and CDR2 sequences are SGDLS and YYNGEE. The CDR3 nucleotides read TGTGCCAGCAGCGTGGGGACTAGCGGTAAAGAGCAGTTCTTC. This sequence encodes CASSVGTSGKEQFF.

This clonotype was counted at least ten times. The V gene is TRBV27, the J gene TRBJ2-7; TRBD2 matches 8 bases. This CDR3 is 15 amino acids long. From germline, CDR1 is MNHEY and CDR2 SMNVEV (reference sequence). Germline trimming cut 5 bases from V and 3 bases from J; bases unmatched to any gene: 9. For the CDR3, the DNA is TGTGCCAGCAGTCCAAGCGTTAGCGGGAACTACGAGCAGTACTTC. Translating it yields CASSPSVSGNYEQYF.

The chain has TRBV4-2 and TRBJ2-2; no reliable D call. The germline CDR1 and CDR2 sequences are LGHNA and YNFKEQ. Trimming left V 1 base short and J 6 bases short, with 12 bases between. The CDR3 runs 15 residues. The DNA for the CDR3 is TGTGCCAGCAGCCAAGGTCGGAAGGAATCCGGGGAGCTGTTTTTT. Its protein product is CASSQGRKESGELFF.

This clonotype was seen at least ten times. In DNA, the CDR3 is TGTGCCAGCAGCTTTAAGGACGGAGGACTGTCCACAGATACGCAGTATTTT. Protein: CASSFKDGGLSTDTQYF. The chain links TRBV5-6 to TRBJ2-3; D might be TRBD2 (5 bases). CDR3 size: 17 residues. Germline V gene lookup returns CDR1 SGHDT and CDR2 YYEEEE. Trimming left V 2 bases short and J 2 bases short, with 18 bases between.

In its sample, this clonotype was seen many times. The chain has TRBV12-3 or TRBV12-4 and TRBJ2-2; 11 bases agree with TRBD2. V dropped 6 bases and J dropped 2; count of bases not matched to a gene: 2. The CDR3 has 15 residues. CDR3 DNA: TGTGCCAGCAGACTAGCGGGGGCAAACACCGGGGAGCTGTTTTTT. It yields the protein CASRLAGANTGELFF.

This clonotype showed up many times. The CDR3 protein is CAISEMTSAPLNEQFF. In DNA, the CDR3 is TGTGCCATCAGTGAGATGACTAGCGCTCCGTTAAATGAGCAGTTCTTC. J is TRBJ2-1 and V is TRBV10-3, with TRBD2 identical over 8 bases. The CDR3 totals 16 residues. Trimming took 2 bases from V and 7 from J; bases not matched to a gene: 10. CDR1 is ENHRY, CDR2 SYGVKD, per germline.

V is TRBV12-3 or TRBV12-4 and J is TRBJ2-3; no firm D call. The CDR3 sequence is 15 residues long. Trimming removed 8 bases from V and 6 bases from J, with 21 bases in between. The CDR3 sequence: CASSATVMGFDTQYF. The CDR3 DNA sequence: TGTGCCAGCTCAGCGACCGTAATGGGTTTTGATACGCAGTATTTT.

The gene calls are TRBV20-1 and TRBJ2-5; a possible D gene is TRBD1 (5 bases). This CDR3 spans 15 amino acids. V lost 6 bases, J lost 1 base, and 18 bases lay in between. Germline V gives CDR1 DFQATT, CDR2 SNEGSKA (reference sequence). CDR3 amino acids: CSAFPLLDTQETQYF. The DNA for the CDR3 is TGCAGTGCCTTCCCCTTATTGGACACCCAAGAGACCCAGTACTTC.

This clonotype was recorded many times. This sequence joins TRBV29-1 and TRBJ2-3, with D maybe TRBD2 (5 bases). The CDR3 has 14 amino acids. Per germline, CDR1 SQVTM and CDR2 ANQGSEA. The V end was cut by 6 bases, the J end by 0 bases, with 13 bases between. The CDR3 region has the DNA TGCAGCGTCAGGACTGCACCTAGCACAGATACGCAGTATTTT. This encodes CSVRTAPSTDTQYF.

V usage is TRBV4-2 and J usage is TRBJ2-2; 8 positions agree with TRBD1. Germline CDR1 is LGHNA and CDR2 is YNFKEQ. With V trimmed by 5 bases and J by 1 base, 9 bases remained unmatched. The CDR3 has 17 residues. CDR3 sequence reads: CASSDLGQGLNTGELFF. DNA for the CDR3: TGTGCCAGCAGCGACCTAGGACAGGGACTGAACACCGGGGAGCTGTTTTTT.

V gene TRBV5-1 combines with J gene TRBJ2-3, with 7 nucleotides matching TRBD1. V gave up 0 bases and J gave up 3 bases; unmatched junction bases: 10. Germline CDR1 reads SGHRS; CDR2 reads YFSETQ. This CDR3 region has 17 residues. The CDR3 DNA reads TGCGCCAGCAGCTTGGGACAGGGAGCCCGCCAAACAGATACGCAGTATTTT. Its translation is CASSLGQGARQTDTQYF.

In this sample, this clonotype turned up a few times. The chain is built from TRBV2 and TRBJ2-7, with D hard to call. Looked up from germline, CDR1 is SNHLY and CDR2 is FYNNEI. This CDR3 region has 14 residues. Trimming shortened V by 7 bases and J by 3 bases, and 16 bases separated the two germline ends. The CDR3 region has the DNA TGTGCCAGCATTCTTTCCAGCGCAAACTACGAGCAGTACTTC. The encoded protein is CASILSSANYEQYF.

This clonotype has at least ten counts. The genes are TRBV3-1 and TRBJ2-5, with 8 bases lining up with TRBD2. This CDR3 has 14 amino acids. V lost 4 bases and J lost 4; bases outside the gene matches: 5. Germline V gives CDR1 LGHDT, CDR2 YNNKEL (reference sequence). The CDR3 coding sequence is TGTGCCAGCAGCCCCCCGGGGGGGGGAGAGACCCAGTACTTC. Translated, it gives CASSPPGGGETQYF.

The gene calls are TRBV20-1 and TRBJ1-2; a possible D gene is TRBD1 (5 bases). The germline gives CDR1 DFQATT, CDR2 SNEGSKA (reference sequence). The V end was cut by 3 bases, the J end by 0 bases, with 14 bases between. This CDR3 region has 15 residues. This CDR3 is CSASPPEGANYGYTF. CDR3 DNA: TGCAGTGCTAGTCCCCCGGAAGGGGCTAACTATGGCTACACCTTC.

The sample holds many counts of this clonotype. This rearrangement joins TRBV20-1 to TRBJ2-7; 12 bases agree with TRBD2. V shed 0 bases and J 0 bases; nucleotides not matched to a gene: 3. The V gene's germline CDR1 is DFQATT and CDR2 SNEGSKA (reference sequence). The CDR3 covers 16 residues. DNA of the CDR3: TGCAGTGCTAGAGATCTAGCGGGAGGGAGCTCCTACGAGCAGTACTTC. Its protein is CSARDLAGGSSYEQYF.

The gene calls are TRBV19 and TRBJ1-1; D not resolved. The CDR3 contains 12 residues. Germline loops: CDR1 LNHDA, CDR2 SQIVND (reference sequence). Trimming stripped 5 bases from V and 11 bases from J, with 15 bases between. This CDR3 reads CASSRGSGEAFF. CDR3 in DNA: TGTGCCAGTAGTCGCGGCAGCGGTGAGGCTTTCTTT.

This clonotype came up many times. CDR3: CASFPSTGTLTEAFF. The CDR3 bases are TGTGCCAGCTTTCCGAGTACCGGGACGCTCACTGAAGCTTTCTTT. The chain links TRBV18 to TRBJ1-1; a weak D match, TRBD1 (5 bases). The CDR3 runs to 15 residues. The germline V gene encodes CDR1 KGHSH and CDR2 LQKENI. The germline V and J ends were trimmed by 7 bases and 4 bases, with 19 bases remaining between them.

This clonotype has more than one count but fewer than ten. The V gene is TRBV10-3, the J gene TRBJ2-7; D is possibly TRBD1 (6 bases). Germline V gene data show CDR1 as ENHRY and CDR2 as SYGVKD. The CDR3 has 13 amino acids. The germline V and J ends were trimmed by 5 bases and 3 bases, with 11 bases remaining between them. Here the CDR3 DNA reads TGTGCCATCAGTACTAAGACAGGCTACGAGCAGTACTTC. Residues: CAISTKTGYEQYF.

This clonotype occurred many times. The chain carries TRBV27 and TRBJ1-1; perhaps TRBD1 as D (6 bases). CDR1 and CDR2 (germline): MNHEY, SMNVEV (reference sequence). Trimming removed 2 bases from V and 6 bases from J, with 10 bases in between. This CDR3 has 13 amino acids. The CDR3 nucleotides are TGTGCCAGCAGTTTAAGGGGGGCCCCTGAAGCTTTCTTT. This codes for CASSLRGAPEAFF.

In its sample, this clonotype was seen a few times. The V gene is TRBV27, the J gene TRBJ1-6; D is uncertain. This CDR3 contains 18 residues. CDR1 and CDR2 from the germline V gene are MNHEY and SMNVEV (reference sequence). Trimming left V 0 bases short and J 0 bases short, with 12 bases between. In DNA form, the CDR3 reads TGTGCCAGCAGTTTATCTGTCGGAATAAGCTCCTATAATTCACCCCTCCACTTT. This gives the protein CASSLSVGISSYNSPLHF.

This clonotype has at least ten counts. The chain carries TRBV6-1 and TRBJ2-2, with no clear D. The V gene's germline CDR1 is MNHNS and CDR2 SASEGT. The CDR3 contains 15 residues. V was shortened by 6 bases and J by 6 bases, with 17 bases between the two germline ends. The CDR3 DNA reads TGTGCCAGCAGACACACGAAAGGGATCCCCGGGGAGCTGTTTTTT. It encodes CASRHTKGIPGELFF.

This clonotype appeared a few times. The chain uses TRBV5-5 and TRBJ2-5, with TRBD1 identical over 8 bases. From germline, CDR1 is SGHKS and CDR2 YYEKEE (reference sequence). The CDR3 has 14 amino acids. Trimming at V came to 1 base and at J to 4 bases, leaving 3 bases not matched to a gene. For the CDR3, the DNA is TGTGCCAGCAGCTTGACAGGACAGGGAGAGACCCAGTACTTC. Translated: CASSLTGQGETQYF.

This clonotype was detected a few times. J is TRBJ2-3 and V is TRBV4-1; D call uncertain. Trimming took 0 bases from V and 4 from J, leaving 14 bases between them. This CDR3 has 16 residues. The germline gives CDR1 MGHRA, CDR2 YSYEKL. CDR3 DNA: TGCGCCAGCAGCCAAGACCGGTCCTCTGCTGCAGATACGCAGTATTTT. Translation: CASSQDRSSAADTQYF.

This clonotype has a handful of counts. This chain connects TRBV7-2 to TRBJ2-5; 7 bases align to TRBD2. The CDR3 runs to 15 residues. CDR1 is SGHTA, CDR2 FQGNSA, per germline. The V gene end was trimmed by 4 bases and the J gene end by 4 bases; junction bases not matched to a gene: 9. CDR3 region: CASSSPRAGIETQYF. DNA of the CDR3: TGTGCCAGCAGCTCCCCCCGAGCGGGAATAGAGACCCAGTACTTC.

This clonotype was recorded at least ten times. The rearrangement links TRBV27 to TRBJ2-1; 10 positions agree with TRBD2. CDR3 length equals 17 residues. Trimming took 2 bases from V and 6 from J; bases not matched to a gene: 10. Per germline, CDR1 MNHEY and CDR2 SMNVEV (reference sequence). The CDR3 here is CASSLVRSGGAGNEQFF. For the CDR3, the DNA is TGTGCCAGCAGTTTAGTCCGCAGCGGGGGGGCGGGCAATGAGCAGTTCTTC.